This T cell receptor beta chain emerged from a study of shared clonotypes between healthy human individuals. Replicate PCRs run on sorted subsets employed around 200 ng DNA, roughly 30,000 T cell genomes. The method was immunoSEQ multiplex PCR; TCRdb's version includes in-frame clones alone and lacks a portion of them. The sample has some 1 million clones; around 76% are singletons. Points from the study as a whole: It was anticipated that sequencing depth would influence how many clonotypes donors shared.

V gave up 6 bases and J gave up 4 bases, with 15 bases separating them. The CDR3 totals 14 residues. The V gene's germline CDR1 is LNHDA and CDR2 SQIVND (reference sequence). A remark on this clone: Antigen: not known.

What was sequenced was memory CD4+ T cells sorted from blood. Subset described: CD45RA-negative fraction. This rearrangement joins TRBV19 to TRBJ1-2; D is uncertain. The receptor was derived from a man between 18 and 35 years old in good health. The CDR3: CASSPSGGLYGYTF. The CDR3 bases are TGTGCCAGTAGCCCATCGGGAGGCCTCTATGGCTACACCTTC. The full variable domain, with the rest looked up from reference TRBV19 and TRBJ1-2, is DGGITQSPKYLFRKEGQNVTLSCEQNLNHDAMYWYRQDPGQGLRLIYYSQIVNDFQKGDIAEGYSVSREKKESFPLTVTSAQKNPTAFYLCASSPSGGLYGYTFGSGTRLTVV.